This TCR beta chain comes out of a study of regulatory T cells in long-lasting Graves disease. This clonotype has ten or more counts. The time point is: newly diagnosed GD, antithyroid drugs for less than 3 months. Isolated PBMC RNA provided the starting material for the TCR library. Both iRepertoire HTBI primers and Arm-PCR of CDR3 regions were used to build the TCR beta libraries. From the multiplex PCR reads, TCRdb called clonotypes with MiXCR, one entry per CDR3 protein. The table includes approximately 350,000 distinct CDR3 sequences, 15% to 20% detected once. This sample also belongs to another study, concerning T cells in Graves' hyperthyroidism and ophthalmopathy. From that second work: Exclusion of a patient resulted from uncontrolled infection, other autoimmune disease, pregnancy or lactation.

The source is a woman aged 18-35 years with Graves disease. The source was peripheral blood mononuclear cells (PBMCs), collected at new diagnosis, from a patient treated with antithyroid drugs.

The CDR3 sequence: CASSQAPPAGEQFF. CDR3 coding DNA: TGTGCCAGCAGCCAAGCCCCTCCGGCCGGTGAGCAGTTCTTC. The rearrangement joins TRBV3-1 to TRBJ2-1; D remains unclear. V was clipped by 1 base and J by 9 bases, with 13 bases between them. This CDR3 is 14 amino acids long. Germline CDR1 reads LGHDT; CDR2 reads YNNKEL (reference sequence).